These 15 T cell receptor beta chains originate from one sample sequenced in a study of blood T cell repertoires in COVID-19. The repertoire was sequenced with immunoSEQ multiplex PCR; TCRdb's copy has only in-frame clones and lacks some. This sample yields about 220,000 clones, of which approximately 86% are seen a single time; around 15% belongs to the top ten. The sample consisted of PBMCs or T cells enriched from blood (not recorded which). All receptors come from a woman between 45 and 60 years old with acute COVID-19.

This sequence joins TRBV5-5 and TRBJ2-5, with 8 positions matching TRBD2. This CDR3 comprises 16 residues. Germline CDR1 reads SGHKS; CDR2 reads YYEKEE (reference sequence). V was clipped by 5 bases and J by 6 bases; unmatched bases: 15. CDR3 residues: CASRLQVWLAGQTQYF. Here the CDR3 DNA reads TGTGCCAGCAGGCTGCAGGTCTGGCTAGCGGGCCAGACCCAGTACTTC. The entire variable domain, with the rest obtained from reference TRBV5-5 and TRBJ2-5, is as follows: DAGVTQSPTHLIKTRGQQVTLRCSPISGHKSVSWYQQVLGQGPQFIFQYYEKEERGRGNFPDRFSARQFPNYSSELNVNALLLGDSALYLCASRLQVWLAGQTQYFGPGTRLLVL.

V and J are TRBV10-3 and TRBJ2-7, with 11 bases lining up with TRBD1. CDR1 ENHRY and CDR2 SYGVKD come from the germline V gene. Trimming took 6 bases from V and 0 from J; bases not matched to a gene: 4. The CDR3 spans 15 residues. In nucleotides, the CDR3 is TGTGCCATCAGGTCCGGGACAGGGGGCTCCTACGAGCAGTACTTC. This codes for CAIRSGTGGSYEQYF.

Worth noting for this clone: A read error may produce the germline difference seen at one junction end. The V call is TRBV28, the J call TRBJ1-4; 8 bases match TRBD1. The CDR3 contains 17 residues. Germline loops: CDR1 MDHEN, CDR2 SYDVKM. The CDR3 DNA is TGTGCCAGCAGCCCTCCGGGACAGGTTTGGGCTAAAGAAAAACTGTTTTTT. Amino acids: CASSPPGQVWAKEKLFF.

Concerning this clone: Compared with germline, one end of the junction differs, possibly owing to a read error. This chain links TRBV7-7 with TRBJ2-1; D may be TRBD1 (5 bases). The CDR3 has 16 residues. Germline V CDR1 and CDR2: SSHAT, FNYEAQ (reference sequence). The DNA for the CDR3 is TGTGCTAGCAGCGAGGACGCAGGGCGTCTGGGGAATGAGCAGTTCTTC. Translation: CASSEDAGRLGNEQFF.

This sequence joins TRBV4-1 and TRBJ2-3, with D maybe TRBD1 (6 bases). Trimming pared 4 bases from V and 1 base from J, leaving 12 bases between. The CDR3 is 15 residues long. Germline values: CDR1 MGHRA, CDR2 YSYEKL. The CDR3 region is CASSLGGHRTDTQYF. CDR3 sequence (DNA): TGCGCCAGCAGCCTTGGGGGACACCGCACAGATACGCAGTATTTT.

Here the CDR3 reads CALVGGNNYGYTF. CDR3 nucleotide sequence: TGTGCACTCGTGGGGGGGAACAACTATGGCTACACCTTC. This chain joins TRBV6-5 and TRBJ1-2; weak D call: TRBD1 (5 bases). This CDR3 has 13 amino acids. Germline-derived CDR1 and CDR2 are MNHEY and SVGAGI.

The V call is TRBV18, the J call TRBJ2-2, with 8 bases fitting TRBD2. J gave up 6 bases and V 1 base, and 4 bases lay outside the gene matches. Looked up from germline, CDR1 is KGHSH and CDR2 is LQKENI. CDR3 length equals 15 residues. The CDR3 here is CASSPQRESAGELFF. The CDR3 DNA sequence: TGTGCCAGCTCACCACAGCGGGAGTCCGCCGGGGAGCTGTTTTTT.

This chain links TRBV27 with TRBJ2-1; a possible D gene is TRBD2 (5 bases). The V end lost 8 bases, the J end lost 2 bases, and 13 bases lay between the germline ends. The CDR3 length is 14 residues. Germline V CDR1 and CDR2: MNHEY, SMNVEV (reference sequence). The CDR3 loop is CASPRRGPYNEQFF. The CDR3 DNA sequence: TGTGCCAGCCCGAGGCGCGGGCCCTACAATGAGCAGTTCTTC.

V gene TRBV11-2 combines with J gene TRBJ1-4, with D possibly matching TRBD1 (6 bases). Germline-derived CDR1 and CDR2 are SGHAT and FQNNGV. This CDR3 is 13 amino acids long. Trimming stripped 4 bases from V and 10 bases from J, with 13 bases between. For the CDR3, the DNA is TGTGCCAGCAGCTCCCAGGGGCTAGGAAAACTGTTTTTT. This encodes CASSSQGLGKLFF.

The gene calls are TRBV12-3 or TRBV12-4 and TRBJ1-5; D is ambiguous. Deletions cut 1 base from V and 7 bases from J, with 8 bases between. The CDR3 is made up of 13 amino acids. The CDR3 region has the DNA TGTGCCAGCAGTTTAGGAGATCCCCAGCCCCAGCATTTT. Protein product: CASSLGDPQPQHF.

The chain joins TRBV4-3 to TRBJ1-5; the D gene is possibly TRBD1 (6 bases). This CDR3 spans 15 amino acids. Trimming shortened V by 4 bases and J by 6 bases, and 16 bases separated the two germline ends. The germline V gene encodes CDR1 LGHNA and CDR2 YSLEER. The CDR3 reads CASSPGWTVRQPQHF. The CDR3 nucleotides read TGCGCCAGCAGCCCCGGTTGGACAGTGCGTCAGCCCCAGCATTTT.

The chain couples TRBV5-1 to TRBJ2-7; 8 bases fit TRBD1. The ends lost 5 bases at V and 3 bases at J; junction bases unmatched: 4. Germline lookup yields CDR1 SGHRS and CDR2 YFSETQ. The CDR3 contains 13 residues. CDR3 region: CASRLGQGYEQYF. CDR3 nucleotides: TGCGCCAGCAGGCTAGGACAGGGCTACGAGCAGTACTTC. Full variable domain (missing parts from reference TRBV5-1 and TRBJ2-7): KAGVTQTPRYLIKTRGQQVTLSCSPISGHRSVSWYQQTPGQGLQFLFEYFSETQRNKGNFPGRFSGRQFSNSRSEMNVSTLELGDSALYLCASRLGQGYEQYFGPGTRLTVT.

The V gene is TRBV19, the J gene TRBJ1-2; D call uncertain. The CDR3 has 10 residues. In germline, CDR1 is LNHDA, CDR2 SQIVND (reference sequence). Trimming cost V 5 bases and J 9 bases, with 7 bases left between them. This CDR3 reads CASSASSYTF. In nucleotides, the CDR3 is TGTGCCAGTAGTGCCTCTAGCTACACCTTC.

The rearrangement links TRBV27 to TRBJ1-6; perhaps TRBD1 as D (6 bases). V lost 4 bases to trimming and J lost 9 bases, with 10 bases between them. The V gene's germline CDR1 is MNHEY and CDR2 SMNVEV (reference sequence). There are 13 residues in the CDR3. The chain's CDR3 is CASSYARGSPLHF. CDR3 sequence (DNA): TGTGCCAGCAGTTATGCCAGGGGTTCACCCCTCCACTTT.

The V and J genes are TRBV18 and TRBJ2-5, with TRBD1 matching 7 bases. CDR3 size: 16 residues. The V and J ends lost 6 bases and 4 bases, in that order; junction bases with no gene match: 14. The germline V gene encodes CDR1 KGHSH and CDR2 LQKENI. CDR3 sequence: CASSRSTGASGETQYF. The DNA for the CDR3 is TGTGCCAGCTCTCGCTCCACAGGGGCATCGGGAGAGACCCAGTACTTC.